This is a list of T cell receptor beta chains from one sample in a study of CD8 T cells in Susac syndrome. Using its own MiXCR run on the immunoSEQ multiplex PCR reads, TCRdb lists one record per CDR3 protein. This sample has roughly 140,000 distinct CDR3 sequences, with around 95% found just once. The source material was CD4+ T cells from PBMCs. The receptors shown here come from a human donor with Susac syndrome. CDR3s include the opening cysteine and the closing phenylalanine or tryptophan. Each record gives: J gene, D gene, clone size, V gene, CDR3 protein, CDR3 DNA. A D gene is named only where the DNA matches it firmly. Not every row has a clone size; where given, it reads once, few, many or a size class.

j_call: TRBJ2-7; d_call: TRBD1; clone_size: .; v_call: TRBV3-1; cdr3_aa: CASSQVKGALYEQYF; cdr3_nt: TGTGCCAGCAGCCAAGTTAAGGGGGCCCTCTACGAGCAGTACTTC
j_call: TRBJ2-7; d_call: .; clone_size: .; v_call: TRBV3-1; cdr3_aa: CASSPSYSGEQYF; cdr3_nt: TGTGCCAGCAGCCCTTCCTATTCGGGGGAGCAGTACTTC
j_call: TRBJ1-5; d_call: TRBD1; clone_size: .; v_call: TRBV20-1; cdr3_aa: CSARETGGGGQPQHF; cdr3_nt: TGCAGTGCTAGAGAAACAGGGGGCGGAGGGCAGCCCCAGCATTTT
j_call: TRBJ2-5; d_call: .; clone_size: .; v_call: TRBV29-1; cdr3_aa: CSVVRGETQYF; cdr3_nt: TGCAGCGTTGTAAGGGGAGAGACCCAGTACTTC
j_call: TRBJ2-7; d_call: .; clone_size: .; v_call: TRBV24-1; cdr3_aa: CATSDPGTSYEQYF; cdr3_nt: TGTGCCACCAGTGACCCCGGGACATCATACGAGCAGTACTTC
j_call: TRBJ2-7; d_call: .; clone_size: once; v_call: TRBV28; cdr3_aa: CASSPQLAPSYEQYF; cdr3_nt: TGTGCCAGCAGCCCGCAGCTAGCGCCGAGCTACGAGCAGTACTTC
j_call: TRBJ2-1; d_call: TRBD1; clone_size: .; v_call: TRBV5-1; cdr3_aa: CASSLDGTGFGEQFF; cdr3_nt: TGCGCCAGCAGCCTTGACGGGACAGGGTTTGGTGAGCAGTTCTTC
j_call: TRBJ2-7; d_call: .; clone_size: .; v_call: TRBV18; cdr3_aa: CASSPPYQGSYEQYF; cdr3_nt: TGTGCCAGCTCACCACCGTACCAGGGCTCCTACGAGCAGTACTTC
j_call: TRBJ2-3; d_call: TRBD2; clone_size: .; v_call: TRBV19; cdr3_aa: CASSIGLAESDTQYF; cdr3_nt: TGTGCCAGTAGTATCGGACTAGCGGAATCAGATACGCAGTATTTT
j_call: TRBJ2-4; d_call: .; clone_size: .; v_call: TRBV2; cdr3_aa: CASSALDIQYF; cdr3_nt: TGTGCCAGCAGTGCTCTAGACATTCAGTACTTC
j_call: TRBJ1-1; d_call: TRBD1; clone_size: .; v_call: TRBV18; cdr3_aa: CASSPLGTGGRTEAFF; cdr3_nt: TGTGCCAGCTCACCTCTCGGGACAGGGGGTAGGACTGAAGCTTTCTTT
j_call: TRBJ2-1; d_call: TRBD2; clone_size: .; v_call: TRBV15; cdr3_aa: CATSPSGTSGGAILGEQFF; cdr3_nt: TGTGCCACCAGCCCCTCGGGGACTAGCGGGGGGGCAATATTGGGGGAGCAGTTCTTC
j_call: TRBJ2-3; d_call: TRBD1; clone_size: .; v_call: TRBV12-3/TRBV12-4; cdr3_aa: CASSMTGAGTDTQYF; cdr3_nt: TGTGCCAGCAGCATGACAGGGGCTGGTACAGATACGCAGTATTTT
j_call: TRBJ2-7; d_call: TRBD1; clone_size: .; v_call: TRBV20-1; cdr3_aa: CSAGTGYSSYEQYF; cdr3_nt: TGCAGTGCGGGGACAGGGTACAGCTCCTACGAGCAGTACTTC
j_call: TRBJ2-7; d_call: .; clone_size: .; v_call: TRBV10-3; cdr3_aa: CAISASAVGEQHF; cdr3_nt: TGTGCCATCAGTGCCAGTGCCGTTGGAGAGCAGCACTTC
j_call: TRBJ1-5; d_call: .; clone_size: .; v_call: TRBV28; cdr3_aa: CASSLVRAAQPQHF; cdr3_nt: TGTGCCAGCAGTTTAGTTAGGGCGGCTCAGCCCCAGCATTTT
j_call: TRBJ2-7; d_call: .; clone_size: .; v_call: TRBV14; cdr3_aa: CASSRRLYYEQYF; cdr3_nt: TGTGCCAGCAGCCGGAGGCTGTACTACGAGCAGTACTTC
j_call: TRBJ1-3; d_call: .; clone_size: .; v_call: TRBV6-2/TRBV6-3; cdr3_aa: CASSPWANSGNTIYF; cdr3_nt: TGTGCCAGCAGTCCCTGGGCCAACTCTGGAAACACCATATATTTT
j_call: TRBJ2-1; d_call: TRBD2; clone_size: .; v_call: TRBV2; cdr3_aa: CASSPRLAGSNEQFF; cdr3_nt: TGTGCCAGCAGCCCGAGACTAGCGGGGTCCAATGAGCAGTTCTTC
j_call: TRBJ2-3; d_call: .; clone_size: .; v_call: TRBV12-3/TRBV12-4; cdr3_aa: CASLRGASTDTQYF; cdr3_nt: TGTGCCAGCTTACGCGGCGCTAGCACAGATACGCAGTATTTT
j_call: TRBJ1-2; d_call: TRBD1; clone_size: .; v_call: TRBV23-1; cdr3_aa: CAVPGQGFYYGYTF; cdr3_nt: TGCGCCGTGCCTGGACAGGGGTTCTACTATGGCTACACCTTC
j_call: TRBJ2-1; d_call: .; clone_size: .; v_call: TRBV7-2; cdr3_aa: CASSLQGRQFF; cdr3_nt: TGTGCCAGCAGCTTACAGGGGAGGCAGTTCTTC
j_call: TRBJ2-7; d_call: .; clone_size: .; v_call: TRBV23-1; cdr3_aa: CAKGDYEQYF; cdr3_nt: TGCGCCAAGGGGGACTACGAGCAGTACTTC
j_call: TRBJ2-7; d_call: .; clone_size: .; v_call: TRBV12-3/TRBV12-4; cdr3_aa: CASSPRLVSYEQYF; cdr3_nt: TGTGCCAGCAGTCCCCGTTTGGTCTCCTACGAGCAGTACTTC
j_call: TRBJ1-1; d_call: .; clone_size: .; v_call: TRBV28; cdr3_aa: CASGQGSGTEAFF; cdr3_nt: TGTGCCAGCGGACAAGGGTCGGGAACTGAAGCTTTCTTT
j_call: TRBJ2-3; d_call: .; clone_size: .; v_call: TRBV3-1; cdr3_aa: CACQEAPSTDTQYF; cdr3_nt: TGTGCCTGCCAGGAGGCTCCTAGCACAGATACGCAGTATTTT
j_call: TRBJ1-4; d_call: .; clone_size: .; v_call: TRBV6-2/TRBV6-3; cdr3_aa: CASGPLRNLGKLFF; cdr3_nt: TGTGCCAGCGGACCCCTTCGAAACCTTGGAAAACTGTTTTTT
j_call: TRBJ1-2; d_call: .; clone_size: .; v_call: TRBV27; cdr3_aa: CASRTQWYGYTF; cdr3_nt: TGTGCCAGCAGGACCCAATGGTATGGCTACACCTTC
j_call: TRBJ1-4; d_call: TRBD1; clone_size: .; v_call: TRBV7-6; cdr3_aa: CASSNPPGQGPGELFF; cdr3_nt: TGTGCCAGCAGTAACCCTCCGGGACAGGGTCCGGGTGAACTGTTTTTT
j_call: TRBJ2-3; d_call: .; clone_size: .; v_call: TRBV7-9; cdr3_aa: CASSPPGTYDTQYF; cdr3_nt: TGTGCCAGCAGTCCTCCCGGGACATATGATACGCAGTATTTT
j_call: TRBJ2-3; d_call: TRBD2; clone_size: .; v_call: TRBV10-3; cdr3_aa: CAIAGLLAGFTDTQYF; cdr3_nt: TGTGCCATCGCAGGCCTACTAGCGGGTTTCACAGATACGCAGTATTTT
j_call: TRBJ2-7; d_call: .; clone_size: .; v_call: TRBV2; cdr3_aa: CASSEQGPPYEQYF; cdr3_nt: TGTGCCAGCAGTGAACAGGGACCTCCCTACGAGCAGTACTTC
j_call: TRBJ1-2; d_call: .; clone_size: .; v_call: TRBV12-3/TRBV12-4; cdr3_aa: CANSLAGREKYGYTF; cdr3_nt: TGTGCCAACAGTTTAGCTGGCAGGGAGAAGTATGGCTACACCTTC
j_call: TRBJ1-5; d_call: .; clone_size: .; v_call: TRBV2; cdr3_aa: CASSEETGNQPQHF; cdr3_nt: TGTGCCAGCAGTGAAGAGACGGGGAATCAGCCCCAGCATTTT
j_call: TRBJ2-4; d_call: .; clone_size: .; v_call: TRBV7-9; cdr3_aa: CASSELSGNIQYF; cdr3_nt: TGTGCCAGCAGCGAACTTTCTGGGAACATTCAGTACTTC
j_call: TRBJ2-1; d_call: .; clone_size: .; v_call: TRBV3-1; cdr3_aa: CASSQVLRDRNEQFF; cdr3_nt: TGTGCCAGCAGCCAAGTCTTGCGGGATAGAAATGAGCAGTTCTTC
j_call: TRBJ2-2; d_call: .; clone_size: .; v_call: TRBV20-1; cdr3_aa: CSARGDAAGELFF; cdr3_nt: TGCAGTGCTAGGGGGGACGCGGCCGGGGAGCTGTTTTTT
j_call: TRBJ2-5; d_call: .; clone_size: .; v_call: TRBV3-1; cdr3_aa: CASSQTTEETQYF; cdr3_nt: TGTGCCAGCAGCCAAACCACTGAAGAGACCCAGTACTTC
j_call: TRBJ1-2; d_call: .; clone_size: .; v_call: TRBV4-1; cdr3_aa: CASSHNTGPAANYGYTF; cdr3_nt: TGCGCCAGCAGCCACAACACAGGCCCCGCCGCTAACTATGGCTACACCTTC
j_call: TRBJ2-5; d_call: .; clone_size: .; v_call: TRBV4-1; cdr3_aa: CASSQAGTQETQYF; cdr3_nt: TGCGCCAGCAGCCAAGCCGGAACCCAAGAGACCCAGTACTTC
j_call: TRBJ2-2; d_call: .; clone_size: .; v_call: TRBV24-1; cdr3_aa: CATSDLRHTGELFF; cdr3_nt: TGTGCCACCAGTGATTTGCGTCACACCGGGGAGCTGTTTTTT